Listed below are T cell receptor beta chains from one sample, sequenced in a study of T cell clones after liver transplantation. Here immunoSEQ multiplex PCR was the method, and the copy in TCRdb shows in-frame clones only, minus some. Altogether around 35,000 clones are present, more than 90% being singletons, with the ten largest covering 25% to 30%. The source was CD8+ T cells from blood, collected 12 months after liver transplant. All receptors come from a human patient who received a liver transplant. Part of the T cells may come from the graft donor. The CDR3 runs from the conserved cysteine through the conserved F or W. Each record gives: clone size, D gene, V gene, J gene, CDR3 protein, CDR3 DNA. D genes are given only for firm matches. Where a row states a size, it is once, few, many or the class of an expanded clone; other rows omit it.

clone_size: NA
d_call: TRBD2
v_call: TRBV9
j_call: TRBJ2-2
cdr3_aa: CASSVYPAGGPNTGELFF
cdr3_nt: TGTGCCAGCAGCGTATATCCAGCGGGAGGCCCGAACACCGGGGAGCTGTTTTTT

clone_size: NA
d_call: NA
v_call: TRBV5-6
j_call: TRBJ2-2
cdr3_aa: CASSAGGNRGHRGELFF
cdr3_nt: TGTGCCAGCAGCGCGGGAGGCAATAGGGGGCATCGCGGGGAGCTGTTTTTT

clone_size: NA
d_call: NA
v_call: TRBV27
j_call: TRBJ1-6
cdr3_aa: CASSVRGSPLHF
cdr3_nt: TGTGCCAGCAGTGTAAGGGGTTCACCCCTCCACTTT

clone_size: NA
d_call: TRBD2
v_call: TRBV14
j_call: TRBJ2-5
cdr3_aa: CASSRKRETETQYF
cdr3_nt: TGTGCCAGCAGCCGAAAGCGGGAAACGGAGACCCAGTACTTC

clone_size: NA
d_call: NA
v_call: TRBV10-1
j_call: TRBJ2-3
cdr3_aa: CASSDSGASTDTQYF
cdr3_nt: TGCGCCAGCAGTGATAGCGGAGCTAGCACAGATACGCAGTATTTT

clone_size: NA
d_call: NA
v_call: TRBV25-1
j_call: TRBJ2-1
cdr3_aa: CASSLSSGYNEQFF
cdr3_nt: TGTGCCAGCAGTCTCTCAAGCGGGTACAATGAGCAGTTCTTC

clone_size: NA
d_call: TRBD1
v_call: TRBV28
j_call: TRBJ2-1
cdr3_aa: CASRAVTGGFGEQFF
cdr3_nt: TGTGCCAGCAGAGCCGTGACAGGGGGATTCGGTGAGCAGTTCTTC

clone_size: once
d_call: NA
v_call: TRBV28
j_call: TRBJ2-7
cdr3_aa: CASRSGASYEQYF
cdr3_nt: TGTGCCAGCAGGTCAGGGGCATCCTACGAGCAGTACTTC

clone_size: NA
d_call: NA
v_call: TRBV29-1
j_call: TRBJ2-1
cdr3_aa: CSVGLSQSSYNEQFF
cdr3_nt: TGCAGCGTGGGACTTTCCCAGAGCTCCTACAATGAGCAGTTCTTC

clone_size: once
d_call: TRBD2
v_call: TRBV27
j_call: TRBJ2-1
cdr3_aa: CASSLYAGGNEQFF
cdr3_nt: TGTGCCAGCAGTCTGTACGCGGGAGGCAATGAGCAGTTCTTC

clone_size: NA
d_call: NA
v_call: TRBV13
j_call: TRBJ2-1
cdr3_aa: CASSSKDMGLYNEQFF
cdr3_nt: TGTGCCAGCAGTTCAAAAGACATGGGTTTGTACAATGAGCAGTTCTTC

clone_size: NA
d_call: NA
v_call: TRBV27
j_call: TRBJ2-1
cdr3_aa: CASSLASNHEQFF
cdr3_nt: TGTGCCAGCAGTTTAGCTAGTAACCATGAGCAGTTCTTC

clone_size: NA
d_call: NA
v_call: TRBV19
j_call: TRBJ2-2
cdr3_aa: CASRASAVVVTGELFF
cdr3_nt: TGTGCCAGTAGAGCTAGCGCCGTCGTGGTAACCGGGGAGCTGTTTTTT

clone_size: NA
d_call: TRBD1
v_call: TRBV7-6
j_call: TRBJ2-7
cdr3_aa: CASSDDRVSYEQYF
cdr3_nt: TGTGCCAGCAGCGATGACAGGGTGTCCTACGAGCAGTACTTC

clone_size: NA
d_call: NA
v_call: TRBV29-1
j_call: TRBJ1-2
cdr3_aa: CSVEGTGHGYTF
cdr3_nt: TGCAGCGTTGAAGGGACGGGCCATGGCTACACCTTC

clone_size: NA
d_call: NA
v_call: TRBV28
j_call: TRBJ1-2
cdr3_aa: CASSFRVGYGYTF
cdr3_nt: TGTGCCAGCAGTTTTCGGGTAGGGTATGGCTACACCTTC

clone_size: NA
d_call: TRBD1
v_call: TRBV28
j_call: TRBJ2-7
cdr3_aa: CASSTPGTGHLSYEQYF
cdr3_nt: TGTGCCAGCAGTACCCCGGGGACAGGGCACTTGTCCTACGAGCAGTACTTC

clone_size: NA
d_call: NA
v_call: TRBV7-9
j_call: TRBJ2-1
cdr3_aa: CASSGTGISANEQFF
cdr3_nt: TGTGCCAGCAGCGGAACCGGGATTAGCGCCAATGAGCAGTTCTTC

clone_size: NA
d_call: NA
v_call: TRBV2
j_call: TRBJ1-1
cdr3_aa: CASSWTGTAGTEAFF
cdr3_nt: TGTGCCAGCAGTTGGACCGGGACGGCGGGCACTGAAGCTTTCTTT

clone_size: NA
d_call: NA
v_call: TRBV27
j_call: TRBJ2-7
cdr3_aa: CASSLSRVTHEQYF
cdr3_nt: TGTGCCAGCAGTTTAAGCAGGGTTACCCACGAGCAGTACTTC

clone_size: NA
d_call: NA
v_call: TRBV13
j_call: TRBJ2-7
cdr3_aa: CASSLGTRNSYEQYF
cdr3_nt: TGTGCCAGCAGCTTAGGGACTAGAAACTCCTACGAGCAGTACTTC

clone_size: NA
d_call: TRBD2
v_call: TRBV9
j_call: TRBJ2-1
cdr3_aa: CASSVAWGLAGGPPYNEQFF
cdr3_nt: TGTGCCAGCAGCGTAGCTTGGGGACTAGCGGGAGGGCCCCCCTACAATGAGCAGTTCTTC

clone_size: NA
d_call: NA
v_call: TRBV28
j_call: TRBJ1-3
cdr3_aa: CASSFVKGSHGNTIYF
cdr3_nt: TGTGCCAGCAGTTTCGTGAAGGGGTCTCATGGAAACACCATATATTTT

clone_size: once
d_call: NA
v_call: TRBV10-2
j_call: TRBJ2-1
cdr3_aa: CASSESKWGSYNEQFF
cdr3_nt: TGCGCCAGCAGTGAGTCGAAGTGGGGCTCCTACAATGAGCAGTTCTTC

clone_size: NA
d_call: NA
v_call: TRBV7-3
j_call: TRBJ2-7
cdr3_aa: CASSPLGGSYEQYF
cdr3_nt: TGTGCCAGCAGCCCCCTAGGTGGGAGCTACGAGCAGTACTTC

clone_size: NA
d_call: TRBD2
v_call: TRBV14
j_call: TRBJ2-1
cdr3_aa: CASSQVAGVHPLGNNEQFF
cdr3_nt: TGTGCCAGCAGCCAAGTTGCGGGAGTGCATCCGCTCGGAAACAATGAGCAGTTCTTC

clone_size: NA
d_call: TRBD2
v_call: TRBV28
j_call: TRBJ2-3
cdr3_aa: CASSTTTGTSGHPSTDTQYF
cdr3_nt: TGTGCCAGCAGTACAACTACCGGGACTAGCGGTCATCCCAGCACAGATACGCAGTATTTT

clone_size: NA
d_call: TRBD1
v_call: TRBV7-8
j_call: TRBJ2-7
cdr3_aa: CASRFSRTGGGNEQYF
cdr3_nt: TGTGCCAGCAGATTTAGCAGAACAGGGGGCGGAAACGAGCAGTACTTC

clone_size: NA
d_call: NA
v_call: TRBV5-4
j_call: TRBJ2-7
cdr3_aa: CASSLVGGYEQYF
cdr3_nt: TGTGCCAGCAGCTTGGTAGGGGGGTACGAGCAGTACTTC

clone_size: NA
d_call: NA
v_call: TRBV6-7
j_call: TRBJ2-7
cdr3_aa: CASTELQGNEQYF
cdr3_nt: TGTGCCAGCACTGAATTACAGGGTAACGAGCAGTACTTC

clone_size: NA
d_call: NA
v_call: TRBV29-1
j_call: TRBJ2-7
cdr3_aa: CSVDLADSYEQYF
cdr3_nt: TGCAGCGTTGATCTTGCCGACTCCTACGAGCAGTACTTC

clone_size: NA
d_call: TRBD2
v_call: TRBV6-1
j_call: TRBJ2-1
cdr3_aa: CASSEVTSGSSYNEQFF
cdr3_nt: TGTGCCAGCAGTGAAGTGACTAGCGGGAGCTCCTACAATGAGCAGTTCTTC

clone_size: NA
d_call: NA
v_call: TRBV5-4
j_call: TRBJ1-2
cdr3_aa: CASSQDYTRGYTF
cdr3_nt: TGCGCCAGCAGCCAAGATTATACTAGGGGCTACACCTTC